Listed below are T cell receptor beta chains from one sample, sequenced in a study of Ad26.COV2.S vaccination and SARS-CoV-2 variants. This table comes from immunoSEQ multiplex PCR, and its TCRdb copy is limited to in-frame clones, with some not included. The repertoire holds around 350,000 clones, with about 90% as singletons. Sequencing was performed on peripheral blood, taken after recovery from COVID-19. Receptors were obtained from a human donor who had recovered from COVID-19. The CDR3 runs from the conserved cysteine through the conserved F or W. Each record gives: J gene, D gene, clone size, V gene, CDR3 protein, CDR3 DNA. The D gene is left open where the match is weak. Not all rows give a size; the values are once, few, many and, for expanded clones, a class.

j_call: TRBJ1-2; d_call: .; clone_size: .; v_call: TRBV9; cdr3_aa: CASSVTNSANYGYTF; cdr3_nt: TGTGCCAGCAGCGTGACGAACAGCGCTAACTATGGCTACACCTTC
j_call: TRBJ2-3; d_call: .; clone_size: .; v_call: TRBV10-3; cdr3_aa: CAIRPTSTDTQYF; cdr3_nt: TGTGCCATCAGGCCGACTAGCACAGATACGCAGTATTTT
j_call: TRBJ2-7; d_call: .; clone_size: .; v_call: TRBV6-1; cdr3_aa: CASSELRGSAYEQYF; cdr3_nt: TGTGCCAGCAGTGAACTGAGGGGATCGGCCTACGAGCAGTACTTC
j_call: TRBJ1-6; d_call: .; clone_size: .; v_call: TRBV27; cdr3_aa: CASSFLRDSPLHF; cdr3_nt: TGTGCCAGCAGTTTCCTAAGGGATTCACCCCTCCACTTT
j_call: TRBJ1-1; d_call: .; clone_size: .; v_call: TRBV5-5; cdr3_aa: CASRMDAAMNTEAFF; cdr3_nt: TGTGCCAGCAGAATGGACGCTGCCATGAACACTGAAGCTTTCTTT
j_call: TRBJ2-7; d_call: TRBD2; clone_size: .; v_call: TRBV4-3; cdr3_aa: CASSQGGGGVYEQYF; cdr3_nt: TGCGCCAGCAGCCAAGGGGGCGGGGGTGTGTACGAGCAGTACTTC
j_call: TRBJ1-2; d_call: TRBD1; clone_size: .; v_call: TRBV5-1; cdr3_aa: CASSSSLETGDYGYTF; cdr3_nt: TGCGCCAGCAGCTCGTCACTTGAGACAGGGGACTATGGCTACACCTTC
j_call: TRBJ1-1; d_call: TRBD1; clone_size: .; v_call: TRBV10-3; cdr3_aa: CAIGGQGNTEAFF; cdr3_nt: TGTGCCATCGGGGGACAGGGGAACACTGAAGCTTTCTTT
j_call: TRBJ1-6; d_call: .; clone_size: once; v_call: TRBV7-9; cdr3_aa: CAGAIGDSPLHF; cdr3_nt: TGTGCCGGGGCCATAGGGGATTCACCCCTCCACTTT
j_call: TRBJ2-3; d_call: .; clone_size: .; v_call: TRBV18; cdr3_aa: CASSPPTRTDTQYF; cdr3_nt: TGTGCCAGCTCACCACCAACACGAACAGATACGCAGTATTTT
j_call: TRBJ1-4; d_call: .; clone_size: .; v_call: TRBV11-2; cdr3_aa: CASSFGGGNEKLFF; cdr3_nt: TGTGCCAGCAGCTTTGGCGGGGGAAATGAAAAACTGTTTTTT
j_call: TRBJ1-2; d_call: .; clone_size: .; v_call: TRBV7-6; cdr3_aa: CASSSSSPGAYGYTF; cdr3_nt: TGTGCCAGCAGCTCCTCTTCACCAGGGGCCTATGGCTACACCTTC
j_call: TRBJ2-7; d_call: TRBD1; clone_size: .; v_call: TRBV27; cdr3_aa: CASRPPGQVGFYEQYF; cdr3_nt: TGTGCCAGCAGGCCTCCGGGACAGGTTGGGTTCTACGAGCAGTACTTC
j_call: TRBJ2-1; d_call: TRBD2; clone_size: .; v_call: TRBV7-9; cdr3_aa: CASSLIFKRGLGNEQFF; cdr3_nt: TGTGCCAGCAGCTTGATCTTCAAGCGGGGGCTGGGCAATGAGCAGTTCTTC
j_call: TRBJ1-1; d_call: .; clone_size: .; v_call: TRBV7-2; cdr3_aa: CASSYAGLQGTEAFF; cdr3_nt: TGTGCCAGCAGCTATGCGGGTCTTCAGGGCACTGAAGCTTTCTTT
j_call: TRBJ2-1; d_call: .; clone_size: .; v_call: TRBV6-2/TRBV6-3; cdr3_aa: CASSYGLGGRNNEQFF; cdr3_nt: TGTGCCAGCAGTTACGGCTTGGGGGGGCGAAACAATGAGCAGTTCTTC
j_call: TRBJ1-2; d_call: .; clone_size: .; v_call: TRBV5-6; cdr3_aa: CASSFTGSYGYTF; cdr3_nt: TGTGCCAGCAGCTTCACCGGTTCCTATGGCTACACCTTC
j_call: TRBJ2-5; d_call: .; clone_size: .; v_call: TRBV4-1; cdr3_aa: CASSQDSSVSFQETQYF; cdr3_nt: TGCGCCAGCAGCCAAGATAGTAGCGTCAGCTTCCAAGAGACCCAGTACTTC
j_call: TRBJ2-1; d_call: .; clone_size: .; v_call: TRBV10-3; cdr3_aa: CAIQWSRETSSNEQFF; cdr3_nt: TGTGCCATCCAGTGGTCCCGGGAGACGTCTTCCAATGAGCAGTTCTTC
j_call: TRBJ2-3; d_call: .; clone_size: .; v_call: TRBV11-3; cdr3_aa: CASSLDGSLADTQYF; cdr3_nt: TGTGCCAGCAGCTTAGACGGGTCTCTCGCAGATACGCAGTATTTT
j_call: TRBJ2-6; d_call: TRBD1; clone_size: .; v_call: TRBV28; cdr3_aa: CASRRRTGISGANVLTF; cdr3_nt: TGTGCCAGCAGACGACGGACAGGTATCTCTGGGGCCAACGTCCTGACTTTC
j_call: TRBJ2-7; d_call: .; clone_size: .; v_call: TRBV10-3; cdr3_aa: CATVWDSNSYEQYF; cdr3_nt: TGTGCCACCGTCTGGGACTCGAATTCCTACGAGCAGTACTTC
j_call: TRBJ1-1; d_call: .; clone_size: once; v_call: TRBV5-6; cdr3_aa: CASSPTVMNTEAFF; cdr3_nt: TGTGCCAGCAGCCCGACGGTGATGAACACTGAAGCTTTCTTT
j_call: TRBJ2-7; d_call: TRBD1; clone_size: .; v_call: TRBV3-1/TRBV3-2; cdr3_aa: CASGGSGQGGHEQYF; cdr3_nt: TGTGCCAGCGGAGGGAGCGGACAGGGTGGCCACGAGCAGTACTTC
j_call: TRBJ1-2; d_call: .; clone_size: .; v_call: TRBV10-3; cdr3_aa: CATKGTTVELGRGYTF; cdr3_nt: TGTGCCACCAAAGGGACGACGGTTGAACTAGGACGTGGCTACACCTTC
j_call: TRBJ2-7; d_call: .; clone_size: .; v_call: TRBV7-2; cdr3_aa: CASSLNRRGLSYEQYF; cdr3_nt: TGTGCCAGCAGCTTAAACAGGAGAGGGCTCTCCTACGAGCAGTACTTC
j_call: TRBJ2-3; d_call: .; clone_size: .; v_call: TRBV24-1; cdr3_aa: CATSDLVDTQYF; cdr3_nt: TGTGCCACCAGTGATTTGGTCGATACGCAGTATTTT
j_call: TRBJ2-1; d_call: TRBD2; clone_size: .; v_call: TRBV13; cdr3_aa: CASSWRGGHNEQFF; cdr3_nt: TGTGCCAGCAGCTGGCGGGGGGGCCATAATGAGCAGTTCTTC
j_call: TRBJ1-4; d_call: .; clone_size: .; v_call: TRBV4-1; cdr3_aa: CASSRAVLEKLFF; cdr3_nt: TGCGCCAGCAGCCGAGCCGTACTAGAAAAACTGTTTTTT
j_call: TRBJ2-2; d_call: TRBD1; clone_size: .; v_call: TRBV5-6; cdr3_aa: CASSLGGTGLPGELFF; cdr3_nt: TGTGCCAGCAGCTTGGGAGGGACAGGGCTCCCCGGGGAGCTGTTTTTT
j_call: TRBJ2-2; d_call: TRBD1; clone_size: once; v_call: TRBV6-1; cdr3_aa: CASTQATGTGVGELFF; cdr3_nt: TGTGCCAGCACTCAAGCGACCGGGACAGGGGTCGGGGAGCTGTTTTTT
j_call: TRBJ2-3; d_call: TRBD1; clone_size: .; v_call: TRBV4-3; cdr3_aa: CASSQELGGRGLDTQYF; cdr3_nt: TGCGCCAGCAGCCAAGAATTGGGAGGCAGGGGGCTTGATACGCAGTATTTT
j_call: TRBJ1-5; d_call: .; clone_size: .; v_call: TRBV7-9; cdr3_aa: CASRSGTTEREHF; cdr3_nt: TGTGCCAGCAGATCCGGGACCACTGAAAGGGAGCATTTT
j_call: TRBJ1-4; d_call: TRBD1; clone_size: .; v_call: TRBV19; cdr3_aa: CASSTQGTNEKLFF; cdr3_nt: TGTGCCAGTAGTACACAGGGGACTAATGAAAAACTGTTTTTT
j_call: TRBJ2-2; d_call: TRBD2; clone_size: .; v_call: TRBV19; cdr3_aa: CASSHGTSGAQLFF; cdr3_nt: TGTGCCAGTAGTCACGGGACTAGCGGGGCGCAGCTGTTTTTT
j_call: TRBJ2-1; d_call: .; clone_size: once; v_call: TRBV7-2; cdr3_aa: CASSPPGSNEQFF; cdr3_nt: TGTGCCAGCAGCCCCCCAGGGAGCAATGAGCAGTTCTTC
j_call: TRBJ2-6; d_call: TRBD1; clone_size: .; v_call: TRBV27; cdr3_aa: CASSSRDRGTLRNSGANVLTF; cdr3_nt: TGTGCCAGCAGTTCCCGGGACAGGGGAACACTAAGAAACTCTGGGGCCAACGTCCTGACTTTC
j_call: TRBJ2-7; d_call: .; clone_size: .; v_call: TRBV9; cdr3_aa: CASSVGGGVGEQYF; cdr3_nt: TGTGCCAGCAGCGTAGGAGGGGGGGTTGGCGAGCAGTACTTC
j_call: TRBJ1-4; d_call: .; clone_size: .; v_call: TRBV7-2; cdr3_aa: CASSSQGTNEKLFF; cdr3_nt: TGTGCCAGCAGCTCCCAAGGCACTAATGAAAAACTGTTTTTT
j_call: TRBJ2-4; d_call: .; clone_size: .; v_call: TRBV7-3; cdr3_aa: CASSSSGLSAKNIQYF; cdr3_nt: TGTGCCAGCAGCTCCAGTGGGCTTTCGGCCAAAAACATTCAGTACTTC
j_call: TRBJ1-5; d_call: .; clone_size: few; v_call: TRBV6-2/TRBV6-3; cdr3_aa: CASSSDGRGQPQHF; cdr3_nt: TGTGCCAGCAGTTCGGATGGGAGGGGGCAGCCCCAGCATTTT
j_call: TRBJ2-3; d_call: .; clone_size: .; v_call: TRBV7-9; cdr3_aa: CASSPTGVGTDTQYF; cdr3_nt: TGTGCCAGCAGCCCAACGGGGGTTGGGACAGATACGCAGTATTTT
j_call: TRBJ1-6; d_call: TRBD1; clone_size: .; v_call: TRBV7-9; cdr3_aa: CASSSDRDSFHF; cdr3_nt: TGTGCCAGCAGCTCGGACAGGGACTCTTTCCACTTT
j_call: TRBJ1-2; d_call: .; clone_size: .; v_call: TRBV6-5; cdr3_aa: CASRDFGGPGGYTF; cdr3_nt: TGTGCCAGCAGGGACTTCGGGGGGCCTGGTGGCTACACCTTC
j_call: TRBJ2-3; d_call: .; clone_size: once; v_call: TRBV6-5; cdr3_aa: CASRSSGTDTQYF; cdr3_nt: TGTGCCAGCAGAAGCAGCGGCACAGATACGCAGTATTTT
j_call: TRBJ1-2; d_call: TRBD1; clone_size: .; v_call: TRBV5-1; cdr3_aa: CASSPTGTGGFHGYTF; cdr3_nt: TGCGCCAGCAGCCCAACGGGGACAGGGGGTTTTCATGGCTACACCTTC
j_call: TRBJ2-5; d_call: TRBD2; clone_size: .; v_call: TRBV5-4; cdr3_aa: CASRVAGPMGETQYF; cdr3_nt: TGTGCCAGCAGGGTAGCGGGGCCTATGGGGGAGACCCAGTACTTC
j_call: TRBJ1-4; d_call: .; clone_size: .; v_call: TRBV19; cdr3_aa: CASSTSATNEKLFF; cdr3_nt: TGTGCCAGTAGTACTTCAGCAACTAATGAAAAACTGTTTTTT
j_call: TRBJ2-6; d_call: .; clone_size: .; v_call: TRBV5-1; cdr3_aa: CASSYGLLSGANVLTF; cdr3_nt: TGCGCCAGCAGCTATGGACTGCTCTCTGGGGCCAACGTCCTGACTTTC
j_call: TRBJ2-7; d_call: .; clone_size: .; v_call: TRBV4-1; cdr3_aa: CASSQGLPSDYEQYF; cdr3_nt: TGCGCCAGCAGCCAGGGTCTTCCTAGCGACTACGAGCAGTACTTC
j_call: TRBJ1-3; d_call: .; clone_size: .; v_call: TRBV19; cdr3_aa: CASSSPGDANTIYF; cdr3_nt: TGTGCCAGTAGTTCCCCAGGGGACGCAAACACCATATATTTT
j_call: TRBJ2-4; d_call: TRBD1; clone_size: .; v_call: TRBV7-9; cdr3_aa: CASSLVDRGNIQYF; cdr3_nt: TGTGCCAGCAGCTTAGTGGACAGGGGGAACATTCAGTACTTC
j_call: TRBJ1-2; d_call: TRBD1; clone_size: .; v_call: TRBV19; cdr3_aa: CASSLRTGGQSLNGYTF; cdr3_nt: TGTGCCAGTAGTCTTCGGACAGGGGGCCAGTCATTGAATGGCTACACCTTC
j_call: TRBJ2-1; d_call: TRBD2; clone_size: .; v_call: TRBV9; cdr3_aa: CASSPRSSGSSYNEQFF; cdr3_nt: TGTGCCAGCAGCCCCCGGAGTAGCGGGAGCTCCTACAATGAGCAGTTCTTC
j_call: TRBJ2-7; d_call: .; clone_size: once; v_call: TRBV21-1; cdr3_aa: CASSRPSRYRGRLCDEQYF; cdr3_nt: TGTGCCAGCAGCCGCCCTAGTCGGTACAGGGGGCGCTTATGTGACGAGCAGTACTTC